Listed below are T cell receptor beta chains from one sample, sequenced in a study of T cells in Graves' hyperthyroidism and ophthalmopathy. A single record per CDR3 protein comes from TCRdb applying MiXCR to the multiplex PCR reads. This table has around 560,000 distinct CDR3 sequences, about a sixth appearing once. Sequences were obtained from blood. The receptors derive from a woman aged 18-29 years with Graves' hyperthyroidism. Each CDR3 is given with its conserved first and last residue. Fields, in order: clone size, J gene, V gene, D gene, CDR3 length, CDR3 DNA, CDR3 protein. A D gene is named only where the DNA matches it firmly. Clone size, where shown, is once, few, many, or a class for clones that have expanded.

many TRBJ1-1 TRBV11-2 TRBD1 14 TGTGCCAGCAGCTTAGCAGGGGGCGCGCCTGAAGCTTTCTTT CASSLAGGAPEAFF
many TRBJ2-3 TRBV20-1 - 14 TGCAGTGCTAGAGTACCAGAAAGAACAGATACGCAGTATTTT CSARVPERTDTQYF
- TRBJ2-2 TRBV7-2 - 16 TGTGCCAGCAGCCCCCCCATAGGAGAGAACACCGGGGAGCTGTTTTTT CASSPPIGENTGELFF
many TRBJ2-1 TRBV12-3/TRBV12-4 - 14 TGTGCCAGCAGGGCCGGTCGACCCTACAATGAGCAGTTCTTC CASRAGRPYNEQFF
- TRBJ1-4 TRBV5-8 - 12 TGTGCCAGCAGCGCTCAGGGGTTTAGACTGTTTTTT CASSAQGFRLFF
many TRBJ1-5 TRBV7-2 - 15 TGTGCCAGCAGCTTAGAGGTAGACCCGAATCAGCCCCAGCATTTT CASSLEVDPNQPQHF
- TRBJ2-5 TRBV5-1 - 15 TGTGCCAGCACCCCCGGTTTAGAGGGGCAAGAGACCCAGTACTTC CASTPGLEGQETQYF
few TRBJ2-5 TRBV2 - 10 TGTGCCAGCTCTCTGGGGAACCAGTACTTC CASSLGNQYF
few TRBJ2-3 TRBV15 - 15 TGTGCCACCAGCAGAGGAAGGGGTTCCGCAGATACGCAGTATTTT CATSRGRGSADTQYF
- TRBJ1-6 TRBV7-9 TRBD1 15 TGTGCCAGCAGCTTGGACAGGGGGCATGGTTCACCCCTCCACTTT CASSLDRGHGSPLHF
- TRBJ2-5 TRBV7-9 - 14 TGTGCCAGCAGCTTAATAACTAGCCAAGAGACCCAGTACTTC CASSLITSQETQYF
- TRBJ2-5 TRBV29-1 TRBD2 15 TGCAGCACCATCCTGGGGGGGGGGATCCGAGAGACCCAGTACTTC CSTILGGGIRETQYF
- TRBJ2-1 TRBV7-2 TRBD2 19 TGTGCCAGCAGCTTAGGGGCTAGCGGGGGGGGGAGCTCCTTCAATGAGCAGTTCTTC CASSLGASGGGSSFNEQFF
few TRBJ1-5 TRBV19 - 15 TGTGCCAGTAGTATGGGTAGGAGTTCGAATCAGCCCCAGCATTTT CASSMGRSSNQPQHF
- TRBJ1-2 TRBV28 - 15 TGTGCCAGCAGTTCCCGACGGAAAGCTAACTATGGCTACACCTTC CASSSRRKANYGYTF
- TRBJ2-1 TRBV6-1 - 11 TGTGCCAGCAAGTCGAGGGGTGAGCAGTTCTTC CASKSRGEQFF
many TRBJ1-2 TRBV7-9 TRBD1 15 TGTGCCAGCAGCCGCGGGACAGGGGGGAACTATGGCTACACCTTC CASSRGTGGNYGYTF
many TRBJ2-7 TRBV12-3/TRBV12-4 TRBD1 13 TGTGCCAGCAGCCCAGGACAGGGGGCCGAGCAGTACTTC CASSPGQGAEQYF
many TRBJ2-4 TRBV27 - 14 TGTGCCAGCAGTCCCCGTCCAGCCAAAAACATTCAGTACTTC CASSPRPAKNIQYF
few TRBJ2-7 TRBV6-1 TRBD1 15 TGTGCCAGCAGCCGCACCGGGACAGGGAAATACGAGCAGTACTTC CASSRTGTGKYEQYF
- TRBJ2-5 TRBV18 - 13 TGTGCCAGCTCACCAGGGAACCAAGAGACCCAGTACTTC CASSPGNQETQYF